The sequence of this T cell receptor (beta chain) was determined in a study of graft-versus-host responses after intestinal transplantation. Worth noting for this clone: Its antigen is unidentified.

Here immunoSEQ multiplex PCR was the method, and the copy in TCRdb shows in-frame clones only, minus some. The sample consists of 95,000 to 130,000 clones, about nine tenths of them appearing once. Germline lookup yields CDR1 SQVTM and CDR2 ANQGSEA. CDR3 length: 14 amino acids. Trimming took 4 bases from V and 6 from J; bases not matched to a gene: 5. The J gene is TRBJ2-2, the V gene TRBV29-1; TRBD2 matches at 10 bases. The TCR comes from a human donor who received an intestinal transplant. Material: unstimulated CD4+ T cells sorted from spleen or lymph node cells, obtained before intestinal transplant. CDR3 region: CSVGASGSSGELFF. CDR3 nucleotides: TGCAGCGTTGGGGCTAGCGGGAGTTCCGGGGAGCTGTTTTTT.